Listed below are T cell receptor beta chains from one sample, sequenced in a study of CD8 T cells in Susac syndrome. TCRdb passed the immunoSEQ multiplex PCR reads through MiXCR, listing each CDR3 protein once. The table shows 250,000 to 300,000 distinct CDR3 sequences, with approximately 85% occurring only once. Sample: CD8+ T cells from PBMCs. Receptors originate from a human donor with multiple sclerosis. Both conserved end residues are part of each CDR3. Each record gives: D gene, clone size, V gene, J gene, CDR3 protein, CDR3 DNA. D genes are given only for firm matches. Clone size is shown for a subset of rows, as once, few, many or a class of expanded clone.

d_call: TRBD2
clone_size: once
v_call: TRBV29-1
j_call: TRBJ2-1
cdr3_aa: CSVTLAGGPNEQFF
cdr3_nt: TGCAGCGTGACTCTAGCGGGAGGGCCGAATGAGCAGTTCTTC

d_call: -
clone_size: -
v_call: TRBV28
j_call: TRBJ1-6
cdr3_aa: CASSDLDIYNSPLHF
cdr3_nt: TGTGCCAGCAGTGATTTGGACATCTATAATTCACCCCTCCACTTT

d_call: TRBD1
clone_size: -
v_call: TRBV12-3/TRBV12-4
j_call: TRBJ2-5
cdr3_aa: CASSPPTGGARETQYF
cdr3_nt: TGTGCCAGCAGTCCTCCGACAGGGGGCGCCCGGGAGACCCAGTACTTC

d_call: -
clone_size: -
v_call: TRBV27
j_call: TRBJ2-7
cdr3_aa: CASSVISGTHEQYF
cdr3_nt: TGTGCCAGCAGTGTAATATCCGGGACCCACGAGCAGTACTTC

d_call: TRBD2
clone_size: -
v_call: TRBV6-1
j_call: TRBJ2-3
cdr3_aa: CASSSGTGTLAGTDTQYF
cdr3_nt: TGTGCCAGCAGCTCAGGGACGGGAACGCTAGCGGGGACAGATACGCAGTATTTT

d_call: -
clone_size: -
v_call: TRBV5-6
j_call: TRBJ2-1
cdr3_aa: CASRGGPYNEQFF
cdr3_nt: TGTGCCAGCAGGGGGGGGCCCTACAATGAGCAGTTCTTC

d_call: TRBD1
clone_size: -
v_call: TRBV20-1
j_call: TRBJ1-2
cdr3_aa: CSALGTVYGYTF
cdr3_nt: TGCAGTGCATTGGGGACAGTATATGGCTACACCTTC

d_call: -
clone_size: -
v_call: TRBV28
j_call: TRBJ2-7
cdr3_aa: CASSPFFGGGYEQYF
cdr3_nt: TGTGCCAGCAGTCCCTTTTTTGGGGGCGGCTACGAGCAGTACTTC

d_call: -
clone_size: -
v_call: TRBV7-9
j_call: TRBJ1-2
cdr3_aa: CASSLVEGPTGYTF
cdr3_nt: TGTGCCAGCAGCTTAGTGGAGGGGCCGACGGGCTACACCTTC

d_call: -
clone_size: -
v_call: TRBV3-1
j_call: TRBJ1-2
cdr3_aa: CASSHRTYGYTF
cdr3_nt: TGTGCCAGCAGCCATAGGACCTATGGCTACACCTTC

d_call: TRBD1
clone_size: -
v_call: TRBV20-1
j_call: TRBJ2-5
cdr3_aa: CSARESGGQKETQYF
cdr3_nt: TGCAGTGCTAGAGAAAGTGGGGGACAGAAAGAGACCCAGTACTTC

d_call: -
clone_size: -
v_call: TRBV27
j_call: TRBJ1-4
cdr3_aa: CASSLLGANEKLFF
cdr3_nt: TGTGCCAGCAGTTTATTGGGGGCGAATGAAAAACTGTTTTTT

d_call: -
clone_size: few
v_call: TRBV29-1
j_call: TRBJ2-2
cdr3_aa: CSVERENTGELFF
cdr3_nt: TGCAGCGTTGAACGGGAGAACACCGGGGAGCTGTTTTTT

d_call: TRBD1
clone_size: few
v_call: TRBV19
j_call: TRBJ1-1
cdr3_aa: CASSPKGGQGAPEAFF
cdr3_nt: TGTGCCAGTAGTCCTAAGGGGGGGCAGGGGGCCCCTGAAGCTTTCTTT

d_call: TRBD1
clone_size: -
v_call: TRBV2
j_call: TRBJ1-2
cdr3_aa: CASRSGPGQGYYGYTF
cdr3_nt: TGTGCCAGCAGGTCTGGACCGGGACAGGGCTACTATGGCTACACCTTC

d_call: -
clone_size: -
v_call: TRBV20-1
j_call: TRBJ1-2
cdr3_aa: CSARTLSKGYGYTF
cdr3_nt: TGCAGTGCTAGAACTCTTTCCAAGGGATATGGCTACACCTTC

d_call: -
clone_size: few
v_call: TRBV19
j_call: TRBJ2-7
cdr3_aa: CASSHLPQGPYEQYF
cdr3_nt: TGTGCCAGTAGCCACCTCCCCCAGGGTCCCTACGAGCAGTACTTC

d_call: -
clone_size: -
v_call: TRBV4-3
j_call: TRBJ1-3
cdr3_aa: CASSQGRTSGNTIYF
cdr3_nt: TGCGCCAGCAGCCAAGGGAGGACCTCTGGAAACACCATATATTTT

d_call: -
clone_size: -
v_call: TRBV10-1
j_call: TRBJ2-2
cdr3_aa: CASSETTSSTGELFF
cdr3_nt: TGCGCCAGCAGTGAGACTACTAGCAGCACCGGGGAGCTGTTTTTT

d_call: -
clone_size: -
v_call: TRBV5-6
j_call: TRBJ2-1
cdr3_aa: CASRRGNHNEQFF
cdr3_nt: TGTGCCTCCCGGAGGGGCAACCACAATGAGCAGTTCTTC

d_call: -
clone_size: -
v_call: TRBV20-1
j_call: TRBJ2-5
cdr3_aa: CSASSQGPTQYF
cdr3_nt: TGCAGTGCTAGTAGCCAGGGGCCGACCCAGTACTTC

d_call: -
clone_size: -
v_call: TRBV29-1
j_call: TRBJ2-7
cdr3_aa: CSVEDEDRPYGQYF
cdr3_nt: TGCAGCGTTGAAGACGAGGACAGACCCTACGGGCAGTACTTC

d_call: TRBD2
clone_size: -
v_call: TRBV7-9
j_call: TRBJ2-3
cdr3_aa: CASSMTSGITDTQYF
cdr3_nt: TGTGCCAGCAGCATGACTAGCGGGATTACAGATACGCAGTATTTT

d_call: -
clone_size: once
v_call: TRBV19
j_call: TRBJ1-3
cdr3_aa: CASTDGNTIYF
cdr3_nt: TGTGCCTCGACGGATGGAAACACCATATATTTT

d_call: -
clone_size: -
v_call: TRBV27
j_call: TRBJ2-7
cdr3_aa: CASSQASSYEQYF
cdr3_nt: TGTGCCAGCTCCCAGGCTTCCTCCTACGAGCAGTACTTC

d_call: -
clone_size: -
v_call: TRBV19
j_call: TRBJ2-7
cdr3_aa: CASSMEPEGYEQYF
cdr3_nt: TGTGCCAGTAGTATGGAACCAGAAGGCTACGAGCAGTACTTC